The 18 T cell receptor beta chains reported below all come from one sample, sequenced in a study of shared T cell receptors in the human thymus. Some clones are missing from TCRdb's copy, which holds only in-frame ones; the method was immunoSEQ multiplex PCR. The repertoire holds about 500,000 clones, roughly 74% seen once, with approximately 0.013% in the top ten. The sample also formed part of further work on human thymus T cells.

Sequenced: thymocytes. These receptors were taken from a boy in the first two years of life with a congenital heart defect.

The chain links TRBV15 to TRBJ2-7, with TRBD2 matching 8 bases. Germline CDR1 and CDR2: LNHNV and YYDKDF (reference sequence). J gave up 2 bases and V 5 bases, and 8 bases lay outside the gene matches. The CDR3 is 15 residues long. The CDR3 protein is CATSLERGRTYEQYF. The CDR3 DNA follows: TGTGCCACCAGCCTCGAGCGCGGGAGGACCTACGAGCAGTACTTC.

This chain joins TRBV10-1 and TRBJ2-7; D is unresolved. The V gene's germline CDR1 is WNHNN and CDR2 SYGVQD (reference sequence). There are 15 residues in the CDR3. V was pared by 6 bases and J by 6 bases, with 21 bases between. This CDR3 reads CASSEGNSYLREQYF. In DNA form, the CDR3 reads TGCGCCAGCAGCGAAGGAAACAGCTACCTACGCGAGCAGTACTTC.

This chain connects TRBV11-2 to TRBJ2-7; 9 bases are shared with TRBD2. Germline V gene lookup returns CDR1 SGHAT and CDR2 FQNNGV. This CDR3 is built from 16 residues. The V and J ends lost 2 bases and 0 bases, in that order; junction bases with no gene match: 5. This CDR3 reads CASSLFPAGGSYEQYF. Here the CDR3 DNA reads TGTGCCAGCAGCTTATTTCCAGCGGGAGGCTCCTACGAGCAGTACTTC.

The CDR3 protein is CASSWPRLNTEAFF. The DNA of the CDR3 is TGTGCCAGCAGCTGGCCGCGGTTGAACACTGAAGCTTTCTTT. The chain carries TRBV5-8 and TRBJ1-1, with no clear D. The V gene's germline CDR1 is SGHTS and CDR2 YDEGEE. CDR3 length equals 14 residues. Trimming cost V 3 bases and J 0 bases, with 9 bases left between them.

The V and J genes are TRBV28 and TRBJ2-7, with TRBD1 matching 7 bases. The CDR3 spans 19 residues. Germline V gives CDR1 MDHEN, CDR2 SYDVKM. Trimming took 4 bases from V and 0 from J; bases not matched to a gene: 18. The CDR3 spells CASSCTHGSDRPISYEQYF. The CDR3 DNA reads TGTGCCAGCAGTTGCACCCATGGGTCGGACAGGCCGATCTCCTACGAGCAGTACTTC.

The chain employs TRBV18 and TRBJ2-2; TRBD1 aligns across 7 bases. CDR1 and CDR2 (germline): KGHSH, LQKENI. V gave up 0 bases and J gave up 6 bases; unmatched junction bases: 7. This CDR3 is 16 amino acids long. The DNA of the CDR3 is TGTGCCAGCTCACCACCGAGGGGGCCCGGGGCCGGGGAGCTGTTTTTT. This codes for CASSPPRGPGAGELFF.

This clone was picked up a small number of times. CDR3: CASSIYRDDNQPQHF. CDR3 sequence (DNA): TGTGCCAGTAGTATCTACAGGGACGACAATCAGCCCCAGCATTTT. The chain has TRBV19 and TRBJ1-5; D is possibly TRBD1 (6 bases). With 3 bases removed from V and 3 bases from J, the gap between germline ends came to 12 bases. CDR1 LNHDA and CDR2 SQIVND come from the germline V gene (reference sequence). The CDR3 runs 15 residues.

As DNA, the CDR3 is TGCAGCTCCGGGACTAGCGGCACAGATACGCAGTATTTT. It yields the protein CSSGTSGTDTQYF. The V and J genes are TRBV29-1 and TRBJ2-3; 10 bases line up with TRBD2. Germline-derived CDR1 and CDR2 are SQVTM and ANQGSEA. J was trimmed by 1 base and V by 8 bases; bases with no gene match: 3. The CDR3 covers 13 residues.

The chain employs TRBV5-6 and TRBJ2-7; D might be TRBD2 (6 bases). V dropped 0 bases and J dropped 4 bases, with 17 bases sitting between them. The CDR3 extends over 16 amino acids. Germline CDR1 and CDR2: SGHDT and YYEEEE. CDR3 bases: TGTGCCAGCAGCTTGGTTGGCACCCCAAGCGGGTACGAGCAGTACTTC. Translated, it gives CASSLVGTPSGYEQYF. Based on the CDR3 plus reference TRBV5-6 and TRBJ2-7, the full variable domain is DAGVTQSPTHLIKTRGQQVTLRCSPKSGHDTVSWYQQALGQGPQFIFQYYEEEERQRGNFPDRFSGHQFPNYSSELNVNALLLGDSALYLCASSLVGTPSGYEQYFGPGTRLTVT.

In its sample, this clone was seen a few times. The chain uses TRBV4-3 and TRBJ2-1, with 16 bases fitting TRBD2. Germline V lookup: CDR1 LGHNA, CDR2 YSLEER. The CDR3 runs to 19 residues. V gave up 0 bases and J gave up 7 bases; unmatched junction bases: 9. Here the CDR3 reads CASSQDGTSGRAWWNEQFF. DNA for the CDR3: TGCGCCAGCAGCCAAGACGGGACTAGCGGGAGGGCCTGGTGGAATGAGCAGTTCTTC.

The V gene is TRBV6-5, the J gene TRBJ2-7; D not resolved. The CDR3 runs to 15 residues. Per the germline V gene, CDR1 is MNHEY and CDR2 is SVGAGI. Deletions cut 6 bases from V and 4 bases from J, with 19 bases between. This chain's CDR3 is CASRRMRPNFYEQYF. CDR3 nucleotides: TGTGCCAGCAGACGGATGAGGCCCAATTTTTACGAGCAGTACTTC.

The chain uses TRBV10-3 and TRBJ2-2; D is possibly TRBD2 (5 bases). Germline CDR1 and CDR2: ENHRY and SYGVKD. The ends were cut back, 4 bases at V and 10 bases at J, with 13 bases in the middle. CDR3 length: 13 residues. DNA of the CDR3: TGTGCCATCAGTGGGCTAGCTGTGGAGGAGCTGTTTTTT. The encoded protein is CAISGLAVEELFF.

The J gene is TRBJ2-1, the V gene TRBV6-1; D may be TRBD2 (5 bases). V lost 7 bases to trimming and J lost 2 bases, with 12 bases between them. Germline CDR1 reads MNHNS; CDR2 reads SASEGT. The CDR3 is made up of 14 amino acids. CDR3 amino acids: CASIERAPYNEQFF. As DNA, the CDR3 is TGTGCCAGCATTGAGAGGGCCCCCTACAATGAGCAGTTCTTC.

The chain joins TRBV6-1 to TRBJ2-1; D gene unclear. V gave up 0 bases and J gave up 12 bases, with 18 bases separating them. CDR1 is MNHNS and CDR2 is SASEGT in the germline V gene. The CDR3 consists of 15 residues. In nucleotides, the CDR3 is TGTGCCAGCAGTGAAGCGCCTCGAGAGGTCCGGTTGCAGTTCTTC. Encoded protein: CASSEAPREVRLQFF.

The gene calls are TRBV5-1 and TRBJ2-4; 12 bases match TRBD1. CDR1 is SGHRS and CDR2 is YFSETQ in the germline V gene. Trimming at V came to 4 bases and at J to 7 bases, leaving 3 bases not matched to a gene. The CDR3 sequence is 14 residues long. CDR3 coding DNA: TGCGCCAGCAGCCGGGGACAGGGGGCGAACATTCAGTACTTC. Amino acids: CASSRGQGANIQYF.

A note on this clone: At one end the junction does not follow the germline gene, possibly because of a read error. J is TRBJ2-5 and V is TRBV7-7; 9 bases map to TRBD2. The germline V gene has CDR1 SSHAT and CDR2 FNYEAQ (reference sequence). The CDR3 covers 14 residues. This CDR3 reads CASSLAGAGETQYF. The CDR3 region has the DNA TGTGCTAGCAGCTTAGCGGGGGCAGGGGAGACCCAGTACTTC.

The chain recombines TRBV4-1 with TRBJ2-1, with TRBD2 identical over 8 bases. With 4 bases clipped from V and 6 bases from J, the junction kept 11 bases outside the gene matches. Per the germline V gene, CDR1 is MGHRA and CDR2 is YSYEKL. The CDR3 runs 16 residues. The CDR3 DNA sequence: TGCGCCAGCAGCCTTTCCGCCGGGACTAGACGCAATGAGCAGTTCTTC. It is translated as CASSLSAGTRRNEQFF.

This clone was found a few times. The V gene is TRBV28, the J gene TRBJ2-3, with 7 bases matching TRBD1. Per the germline V gene, CDR1 is MDHEN and CDR2 is SYDVKM. The CDR3 runs 15 residues. V was clipped by 3 bases and J by 2 bases; unmatched bases: 5. This chain's CDR3 is CASSFIGGPTDTQYF. The CDR3 region has the DNA TGTGCCAGCAGTTTTATAGGGGGCCCCACAGATACGCAGTATTTT.